Each of the 10 T cell receptor beta chains below was sequenced from the same sample in a study of Ad26.COV2.S vaccination and SARS-CoV-2 variants. This table comes from immunoSEQ multiplex PCR, and its TCRdb copy is limited to in-frame clones, with some not included. Of about 350,000 clones in the sample, more than 85% were seen once. Regarding treatment: roughly 19 received Ad26.COV2.S at low or high dose, single or two shots; 5 received placebo; per-sample allocation not given. It was on day 63 after the first vaccine or placebo injection that samples were taken. Sample: peripheral blood, taken in a trial of Ad26.COV2.S vaccine versus placebo. These receptors were taken from a person aged 18-65 years who received the Ad26.COV2.S COVID-19 vaccine or a placebo.

The CDR3, as DNA: TGTGCCACAGCTAGATCATCGAACGGCTACGAGCAGTACTTC. This encodes CATARSSNGYEQYF. The J gene is TRBJ2-7, the V gene TRBV2; D not certain. V was shortened by 10 bases and J by 3 bases, with 19 bases between the two germline ends. CDR1 is SNHLY, CDR2 FYNNEI, per germline. This CDR3 region has 14 residues.

The chain employs TRBV5-1 and TRBJ1-2, with TRBD1 matching over 7 bases. Trimming at V came to 0 bases and at J to 0 bases, leaving 2 bases not matched to a gene. This CDR3 region has 15 residues. Germline-derived CDR1 and CDR2 are SGHRS and YFSETQ. The CDR3 here is CASSLAGQTNYGYTF. The CDR3 DNA follows: TGCGCCAGCAGCTTGGCGGGACAGACTAACTATGGCTACACCTTC.

V usage is TRBV28 and J usage is TRBJ1-6, with D perhaps TRBD1 (6 bases). The germline V gene encodes CDR1 MDHEN and CDR2 SYDVKM. The CDR3 length is 14 residues. Trimming pared 6 bases from V and 3 bases from J, leaving 9 bases between. DNA for the CDR3: TGTGCCAGCAGACCACAGGGCTATAATTCACCCCTCCACTTT. Protein sequence: CASRPQGYNSPLHF.

The chain uses TRBV18 and TRBJ1-2; D remains ambiguous. CDR1 is KGHSH and CDR2 is LQKENI in the germline V gene. The CDR3 loop spans 13 amino acids. The V gene lost 3 bases and the J gene lost 2 bases, with 7 bases spanning the gap. CDR3 protein: CASSPGGNYGYTF. In DNA, the CDR3 is TGTGCCAGCTCACCTGGAGGGAACTATGGCTACACCTTC.

This sequence joins TRBV18 and TRBJ2-5, with 10 bases aligning to TRBD2. The CDR3 covers 13 residues. The germline V gene has CDR1 KGHSH and CDR2 LQKENI. V gave up 8 bases and J gave up 4 bases; unmatched junction bases: 4. The CDR3 region is CASHLAGAETQYF. The CDR3 region has the DNA TGTGCCAGCCATCTAGCGGGAGCAGAGACCCAGTACTTC. Full variable domain (rest looked up from reference TRBV18 and TRBJ2-5): NAGVMQNPRHLVRRRGQEARLRCSPMKGHSHVYWYRQLPEEGLKFMVYLQKENIIDESGMPKERFSAEFPKEGPSILRIQQVVRGDSAAYFCASHLAGAETQYFGPGTRLLVL.

A single count supports this clone. V is TRBV4-1 and J is TRBJ2-1; 11 bases are shared with TRBD2. Germline V gene sequence: CDR1 MGHRA, CDR2 YSYEKL. CDR3 size: 17 residues. After removal of 0 bases from V and 4 bases from J, the junction contained 5 bases not matched to a gene. CDR3 coding DNA: TGCGCCAGCAGCCAAGATAAGACTAGCGGGGATTACAATGAGCAGTTCTTC. Residues: CASSQDKTSGDYNEQFF.

The chain couples TRBV11-2 to TRBJ2-2; TRBD2 agrees at 12 bases. There are 15 residues in the CDR3. The V segment lost 3 bases and the J segment 6 bases; nucleotides outside the gene matches: 2. The germline gives CDR1 SGHAT, CDR2 FQNNGV. The CDR3 region is CASSFGLAGPGELFF. The CDR3 nucleotides read TGTGCCAGCAGCTTTGGACTAGCGGGGCCCGGGGAGCTGTTTTTT. The full variable domain, its missing parts supplied by reference TRBV11-2 and TRBJ2-2, is EAGVAQSPRYKIIEKRQSVAFWCNPISGHATLYWYQQILGQGPKLLIQFQNNGVVDDSQLPKDRFSAERLKGVDSTLKIQPAKLEDSAVYLCASSFGLAGPGELFFGEGSRLTVL.

The chain recombines TRBV5-6 with TRBJ2-3, with D hard to call. The CDR3 totals 13 residues. Germline CDR1 and CDR2: SGHDT and YYEEEE. Trimming took 1 base from V and 6 from J, leaving 9 bases between them. The CDR3, as DNA: TGTGCCAGCAGCTTGTATGGGTTTGATACGCAGTATTTT. This sequence encodes CASSLYGFDTQYF.

J is TRBJ2-7 and V is TRBV5-1, with no clear D. CDR1 and CDR2 from the germline V gene are SGHRS and YFSETQ. V was cut by 2 bases and J by 5 bases, with 11 bases left in between. CDR3 size: 13 residues. This CDR3 reads CASSLSPQNEQYF. The CDR3 coding sequence is TGCGCCAGCAGCTTATCACCCCAAAACGAGCAGTACTTC.

In its sample, this clone was seen once. The CDR3 sequence: CASSDWGAYNEQFF. The CDR3 DNA is TGTGCCAGCAGTGATTGGGGGGCCTACAATGAGCAGTTCTTC. The gene calls are TRBV2 and TRBJ2-1; D might be TRBD2 (6 bases). Looked up from germline, CDR1 is SNHLY and CDR2 is FYNNEI. V lost 3 bases and J 2 bases, leaving 8 bases between the germline ends. CDR3 length: 14 residues.